This TCR beta chain was observed in a study of post-analysis software for immune sequencing data (dated by TCRdb to between 2015 and 2016). In terms of the full investigation: Relapsing-remitting, secondary progressive and progressive-relapsing multiple sclerosis were recorded as disease courses, and subtype annotation was lacking for some patients. The patient repertoires were set against about 10 previously published healthy control repertoires from donors whose ages ranged from roughly 6 to 26 years. A subset of samples was prepared in parallel using single-end sample barcoding, then pooled and co-amplified after Illumina adapter ligation. Broader findings and caveats from the paper: Significantly lower normalized Chao1 diversity was found in multiple sclerosis patients than in controls, suggesting substantial peripheral T-cell clonal expansion. When samples were clustered directly using the F measure, samples prepared in the same batch co-clustered strongly, which prompted a batch-effect correction. The multiple sclerosis patient group was slightly younger than the control group. Patients showed significantly higher frequencies than controls for a handful of TRBV segments, among them TRBV5-6, TRBV5-1 and TRBV20-1.

Comment on this clonotype: There is no known antigen for this receptor. No base quality information exists; no much larger clone differs at one position.

Library prep was done by PCR. Sequencing used an Illumina HiSeq 2500. To reduce PCR and sequencing biases, unique molecular identifiers were built into the TCR beta cDNA libraries. About 500,000 cDNA molecules were obtained for every 1 to 10 million input T cells, so each molecule roughly corresponded to one T cell. The patient libraries were prepared and sequenced using the same protocol as the earlier healthy control dataset. Samples belonging to the same batch were prepared together, multiplexed and sequenced on a shared HiSeq lane. On the authors' methods: Raw barcoded reads were processed with MIGEC, discarding single-read molecular identifier groups before consensus assembly and CDR3 extraction. Clonotype tables were post-analysed with VDJtools, and diversity was normalized by down-sampling all datasets to the smallest sample size. Repertoire overlap clustering matched CDR3 amino acid but not nucleotide sequences to correct batch-related cross-sample contamination. TCRdb itself trimmed the public reads at Q25 with fastp, ran MiXCR and retained productive beta chains. Merged by CDR3 protein, the rows form single entries marked with the most common genes and DNA. The V and J calls reflect TCRdb's pipeline rather than the authors' work. This sample lists a few hundred thousand distinct CDR3 sequences; approximately 38% were detected once. Together, the top ten hold around 15% of the sample.

TCR beta repertoires were profiled from peripheral blood of under 15 young patients with multiple sclerosis to demonstrate the VDJtools post-analysis software. The patients with multiple sclerosis were children and adolescents between about 6 and 17 years of age. V is shortened by 1 base, J by 9 bases, and the region joining them spans 18 bases. Looking up the germline V gene yields CDR1 SGHVS and CDR2 FQNEAQ. Taken from cysteine to phenylalanine, the CDR3 has 16 residues. Only CDR3 DNA remains: 48 bases, in frame from the first base. The rearrangement combines TRBV7-8 with TRBJ1-4; the D gene assignment is ambiguous. Sequences were obtained from blood. The source of this sequence is a girl under 18 with multiple sclerosis. The CDR3 protein is CASSLGAGGVGKKLFF. Here is the DNA: TGTGCCAGCAGCTTAGGGGCAGGCGGGGTAGGGAAAAAACTGTTTTTT.